The source of this T cell receptor beta chain is a study of blood T cell repertoires in COVID-19. In the study overall: Whether acute or convalescent, the COVID-19 samples came from the United States, Italy and Spain.

Per the original data handling: Amplified reference gene primers provided the basis for estimating nucleated cell counts. Sequenced by immunoSEQ multiplex PCR; TCRdb stores in-frame clones only, minus some. D and trimming come from the DNA, and the V and J calls and clone size come from that table. The repertoire holds hundreds of thousands of clones, with 65% to 90% as singletons. Among Cohort 3 donors, those recovered had two negative PCRs, clearance, or symptom resolution. The J segment lost 2 bases and the V segment lost 4 bases, leaving 4 bases of the junction unmatched. Germline CDR1 GTSNPN, CDR2 SVGIG (reference sequence). The CDR3 has 13 residues.

The clonotype comes from a man aged 25 to 45 who had recovered from COVID-19. The V call is TRBV30, the J call TRBJ2-7; 8 bases match TRBD1. Sample: PBMCs or T cells enriched from blood (not recorded which). DNA for the CDR3: TGTGCCTGGACAGGGGGCGTTGCCTACGAGCAGTACTTC. Residues: CAWTGGVAYEQYF.